This entry is about one T cell receptor beta chain. Its antigen remains unknown. Germline V gives CDR1 KGHSH, CDR2 LQKENI. This CDR3 is built from 14 residues. Trimming stripped 6 bases from V and 4 bases from J, with 15 bases between. The data stem from a study of cytomegalovirus exposure and HLA in healthy donors. Generated by immunoSEQ multiplex PCR, the TCRdb table keeps only in-frame clones and is missing some. In the table there are a few hundred thousand clones, 80% to 90% of which are singletons. Whole-study results and caveats: Some 150 TCR beta chains were listed as cytomegalovirus-associated.

The chain uses TRBV18 and TRBJ1-1; D is uncertain. The clonotype was recovered from a woman in her late teens or twenties in good health and CMV-seronegative. The material sequenced was PBMCs. DNA of the CDR3: TGTGCCAGCTCTCTAATAGGTGAGGGCACTGAAGCTTTCTTT. Translated, it gives CASSLIGEGTEAFF.